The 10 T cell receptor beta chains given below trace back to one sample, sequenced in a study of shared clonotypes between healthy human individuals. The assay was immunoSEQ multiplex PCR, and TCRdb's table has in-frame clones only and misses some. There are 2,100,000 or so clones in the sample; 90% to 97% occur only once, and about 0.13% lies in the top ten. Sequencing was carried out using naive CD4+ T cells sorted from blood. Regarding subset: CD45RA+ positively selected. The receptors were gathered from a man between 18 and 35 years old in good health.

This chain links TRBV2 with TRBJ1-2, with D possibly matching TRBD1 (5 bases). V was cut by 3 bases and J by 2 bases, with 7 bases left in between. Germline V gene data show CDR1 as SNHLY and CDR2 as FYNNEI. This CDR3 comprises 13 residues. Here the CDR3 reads CASSETENYGYTF. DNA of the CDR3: TGTGCCAGCAGTGAGACAGAAAACTATGGCTACACCTTC.

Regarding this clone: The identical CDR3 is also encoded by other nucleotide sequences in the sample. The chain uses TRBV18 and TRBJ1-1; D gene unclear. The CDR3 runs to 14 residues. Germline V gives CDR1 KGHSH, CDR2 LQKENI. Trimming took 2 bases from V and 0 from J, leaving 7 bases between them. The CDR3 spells CASSPKQMNTEAFF. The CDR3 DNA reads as TGTGCCAGCTCACCAAAACAGATGAACACTGAAGCTTTCTTT.

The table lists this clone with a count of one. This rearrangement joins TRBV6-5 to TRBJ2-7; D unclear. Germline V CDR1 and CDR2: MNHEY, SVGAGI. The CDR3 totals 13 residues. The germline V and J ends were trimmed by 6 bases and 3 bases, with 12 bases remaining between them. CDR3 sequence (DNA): TGTGCCAGCAGCCGATCCTTATTCTACGAGCAGTACTTC. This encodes CASSRSLFYEQYF.

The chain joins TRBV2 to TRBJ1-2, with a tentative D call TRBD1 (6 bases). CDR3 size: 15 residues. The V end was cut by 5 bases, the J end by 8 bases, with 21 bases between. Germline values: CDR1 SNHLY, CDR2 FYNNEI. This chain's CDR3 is CASSTRTAPHGGYTF. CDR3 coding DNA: TGTGCCAGCAGTACTAGGACAGCACCTCACGGGGGCTACACCTTC.

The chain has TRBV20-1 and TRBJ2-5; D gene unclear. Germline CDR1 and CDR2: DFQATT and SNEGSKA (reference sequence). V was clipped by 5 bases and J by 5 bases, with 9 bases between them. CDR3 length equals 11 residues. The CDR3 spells CSAVMGETQYF. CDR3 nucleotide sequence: TGCAGTGCTGTAATGGGCGAGACCCAGTACTTC.

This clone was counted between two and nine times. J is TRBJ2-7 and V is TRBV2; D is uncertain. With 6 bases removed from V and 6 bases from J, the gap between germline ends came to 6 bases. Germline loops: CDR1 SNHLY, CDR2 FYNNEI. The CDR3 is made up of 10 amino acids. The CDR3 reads CASRRGEQYF. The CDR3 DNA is TGTGCCAGCAGGAGAGGCGAGCAGTACTTC.

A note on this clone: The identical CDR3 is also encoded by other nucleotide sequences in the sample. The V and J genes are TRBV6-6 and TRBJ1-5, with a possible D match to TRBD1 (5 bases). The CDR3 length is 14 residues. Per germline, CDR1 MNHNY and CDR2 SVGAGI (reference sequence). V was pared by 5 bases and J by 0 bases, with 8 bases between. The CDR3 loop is CASSRDGSNQPQHF. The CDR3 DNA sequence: TGTGCCAGCAGTCGGGACGGTAGCAATCAGCCCCAGCATTTT.

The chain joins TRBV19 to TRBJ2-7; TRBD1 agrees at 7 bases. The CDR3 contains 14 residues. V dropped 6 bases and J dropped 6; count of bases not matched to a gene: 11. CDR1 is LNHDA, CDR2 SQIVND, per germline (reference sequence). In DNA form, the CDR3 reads TGTGCCAGTAGGCCGACAGGGAAAAGCCCCGAGCAGTACTTC. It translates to CASRPTGKSPEQYF.

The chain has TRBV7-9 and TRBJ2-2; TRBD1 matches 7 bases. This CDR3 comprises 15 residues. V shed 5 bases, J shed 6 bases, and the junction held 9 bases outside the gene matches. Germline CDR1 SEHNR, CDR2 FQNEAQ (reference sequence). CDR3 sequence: CASSRFVGGAGELFF. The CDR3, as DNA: TGTGCCAGCAGCCGCTTCGTAGGGGGCGCCGGGGAGCTGTTTTTT.

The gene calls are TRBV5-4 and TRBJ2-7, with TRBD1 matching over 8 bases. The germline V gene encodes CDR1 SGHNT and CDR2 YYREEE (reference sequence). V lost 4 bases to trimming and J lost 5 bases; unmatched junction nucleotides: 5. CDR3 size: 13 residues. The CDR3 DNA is TGTGCCAGCAGCCCGGGACAGGTGGACGAGCAGTACTTC. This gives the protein CASSPGQVDEQYF.